These 32 T cell receptor delta chains were sequenced from one sample in a study of DNA immune sequencing with unique molecular identifiers. All 8 TRDV and 4 TRDJ genes were targeted in 32-plex amplification of genomic DNA. The library had 12-nucleotide UMIs introduced over roughly 3 barcoding cycles, then a second adapter PCR. TCRdb fed the multiplex PCR reads into CATT to redo clone calling. Here the sample spans 600 to 750 delta-chain clones, 16% being singletons. The sequenced sample consisted of gamma-delta T cells from PBMCs. These receptors were obtained from a human donor in good health.

The sample holds a few counts of this clone. TCRdb records a much larger clone's protein for this DNA, with a difference at residue 15 that likely arises from a read error; the protein given is the translation of the DNA. This rearrangement joins TRDV1 to TRDJ1, with TRDD3 matching over 7 bases. No J gene is reported in TCRdb; it was inferred here by comparing the DNA with germline. Trimming at V came to 5 bases and at J to 1 base, leaving 40 bases not matched to a gene. The CDR3 length is 26 residues. Germline lookup yields CDR1 TSWWSYY and CDR2 QGS. The CDR3 DNA sequence: TGTGCTCTTGGGCATGGAGAGTGCCTTCTTCTGCTAGCTACTGTGGGATACAAATTCTCCACCGATAAACTCATCTTT. It yields the protein CALGHGECLLLLATVGYKFSTDKLIF.

For this clone: With a far larger clone one base away, a read error is the likely cause. The sample carries other DNA sequences with the same CDR3. The chain couples TRDV2 to TRDJ1; no reliable D call. The CDR3 extends over 14 amino acids. Trimming removed 1 base at V and 9 bases at J, with 17 bases between. Germline-derived CDR1 and CDR2 are GEAIGNYY and EKD. This CDR3 is CACDTVEVRRELIF. The CDR3 nucleotides are TGTGCCTGTGACACTGTCGAGGTCAGGCGGGAACTCATCTTT.

This clone was observed a handful of times. The protein recorded in TCRdb matches a much larger clone and deviates from this DNA's translation at residue 5, suggesting a read error; the protein here is obtained by translating the DNA. The chain uses TRDV3 and TRDJ1; 10 nucleotides align to TRDD3. There are 16 residues in the CDR3. Germline V CDR1 and CDR2: TVYSNPD, GDNSRS (reference sequence). V was pared by 1 base and J by 3 bases, with 11 bases of the junction left unmatched. The CDR3, as DNA: TGTGCCTTTATTACCGGGGGATACGAGGTACCCGATAAACTCATCTTT. Translated: CAFITGGYEVPDKLIF.

This clone was counted a few times. TCRdb's protein for this DNA is that of a much larger clone and differs from the translation at residue 8, likely a read error; the protein shown is the DNA translation. The V gene is TRDV1, the J gene TRDJ1; TRDD3 agrees at 12 bases. Germline matching of the DNA provided the J gene here, since TCRdb leaves it blank. CDR3 size: 26 residues. J was trimmed by 1 base and V by 5 bases; bases with no gene match: 35. Germline CDR1 and CDR2: TSWWSYY and QGS. CDR3 amino acids: CALGHGEYLLLLATGGYKFSTDKLIF. The DNA for the CDR3 is TGTGCTCTTGGGCATGGAGAGTACCTTCTTCTGCTAGCTACTGGGGGATACAAATTCTCCACCGATAAACTCATCTTT.

In this sample, this clone turned up a few times. This likely reflects a read error, since a far larger clone is one base away. The same CDR3 also results from other DNA sequences found in this sample. The chain's CDR3 is CACDTVEVRRELIF. The DNA of the CDR3 is TGTGCCTGTGACACTGTAGAGGTTAGGCGGGAACTCATCTTT. V is TRDV2 and J is TRDJ1, with no clear D. Trimming stripped 1 base from V and 9 bases from J, with 17 bases between. Germline assignment: CDR1 GEAIGNYY and CDR2 EKD. This CDR3 region has 14 residues.

In its sample, this clone was seen a few times. The CDR3 nucleotides read TGTGCCTGTGACACCGTCGTGATGGGGGATACGCTGCCGGGGGGGGGATACACCGATAAACTCATCTTT. Translating it yields CACDTVVMGDTLPGGGYTDKLIF. The J gene corresponds to TRDJ1; a V gene call is absent; the table's D call, TRDD3, has no DNA check behind it. The CDR3 is 23 amino acids.

By share of the sample, this clone is large. The chain employs TRDV3 and TRDJ1, with D possibly matching TRDD3 (5 bases). This CDR3 region has 19 residues. V was trimmed by 3 bases and J by 0 bases, leaving 29 bases between them. Germline CDR1 reads TVYSNPD; CDR2 reads GDNSRS (reference sequence). The CDR3 sequence is CAFVPRPGGDRMYTDKLIF. The DNA of the CDR3 is TGTGCCTTCGTACCCCGTCCTGGTGGGGACCGCATGTACACCGATAAACTCATCTTT. Full variable domain (missing parts from reference TRDV3 and TRDJ1): CDKVTQSSPDQTVASGSEVVLLCTYDTVYSNPDLFWYRIRPDYSFQFVFYGDNSRSEGADFTQGRFSVKHILTQKAFHLVISPVRTEDSATYYCAFVPRPGGDRMYTDKLIFGKGTRVTVEP.

About this clone: TCRdb assigns this DNA the protein of a much larger clone, which departs from its translation at residue 7; this likely reflects a read error, and the protein shown comes from translating the DNA. This rearrangement joins TRDV2 to TRDJ1; D call uncertain. CDR3 length: 16 amino acids. V was shortened by 3 bases and J by 0 bases, with 16 bases between the two germline ends. Germline V gene data show CDR1 as GEAIGNYY and CDR2 as EKD. The DNA of the CDR3 is TGTGCCTGTGACGGCCTGGCGGGCTCATACACCGATAAACTCATCTTT. This codes for CACDGLAGSYTDKLIF.

As regards this clone: A read error likely explains this, since a far larger clone differs by one base. The same CDR3 can be traced to other DNA sequences in this sample. The V and J genes are TRDV1 and TRDJ1, with a weak D call TRDD3 (6 bases). Germline matching of the DNA provided the J gene here, since TCRdb leaves it blank. CDR1 and CDR2 from the germline V gene are TSWWSYY and QGS. CDR3 length: 25 amino acids. V lost 1 base, J lost 4 bases, and 43 bases lay in between. The CDR3 region is CALGEPNPFPLLFSSQWILLDKLIF. CDR3 nucleotides: TGTGCTCTTGGGGAACCCAACCCATTCCCCCTCCTGTTTTCCTCTCAATGGATACTACTCGATAAACTCATCTTT.

About this clone: The protein held in TCRdb is that of a much larger clone and does not match this DNA's translation at residue 17, likely because of a read error; the protein shown is translated from the DNA. The rearrangement joins TRDV1 to TRDJ1, with 10 nucleotides matching TRDD3. TCRdb carries no J gene annotation; the J gene was assigned here by matching the DNA with germline. The CDR3 sequence is 26 residues long. The germline CDR1 and CDR2 sequences are TSWWSYY and QGS. V was clipped by 5 bases and J by 1 base; unmatched bases: 37. The DNA for the CDR3 is TGTGCTCTTGGGCATGGAGAGTGCCTTCTTCTGCTAGCTACTGGGGGATTCAAATTCTCCACCGATAAACTCATCTTT. Amino acids: CALGHGECLLLLATGGFKFSTDKLIF.

The genes are TRAV29/DV5 and TRDJ1; D perhaps matches TRDD3 (5 bases). No J segment appears in TCRdb, so it was assigned here by matching the sequence to germline. V was cut by 3 bases and J by 7 bases, with 37 bases left in between. Germline V gene sequence: CDR1 NSMFDY, CDR2 ISSIKDK. The CDR3 totals 20 residues. The DNA for the CDR3 is TGTGCAGCAATTCGAGGCCGTTGTGGGCTGGGATTCTCGGCGAATCTTAAACTCATCTTT. Protein sequence: CAAIRGRCGLGFSANLKLIF.

This clone was counted a few times. This sequence is one base from a far larger clone and is likely a read error. CDR3 coding DNA: TGTGCTCTTGGGGAACCCAACCCATTCCCCCTCCTGTTTTCCTCCCAATGGATACTACTCAATAAACTCATCTTT. Translated, it gives CALGEPNPFPLLFSSQWILLNKLIF. V gene TRDV1 combines with J gene TRDJ1; a weak D match, TRDD3 (6 bases). Here the J gene came from matching the DNA to germline, since TCRdb omits it. V dropped 1 base and J dropped 6 bases, with 45 bases sitting between them. The germline V gene encodes CDR1 TSWWSYY and CDR2 QGS. The CDR3 is made up of 25 amino acids.

About this clone itself: This likely reflects a read error, since a far larger clone is one base away. This sequence joins TRDV1 and TRDJ1; TRDD3 might be the D (6 bases). No J segment appears in TCRdb, so it was assigned here by matching the sequence to germline. The CDR3 loop spans 25 amino acids. Trimming removed 1 base at V and 4 bases at J, with 43 bases between. CDR1 TSWWSYY and CDR2 QGS come from the germline V gene. DNA for the CDR3: TGTGCTCTTGGGGAACCCAACTCATTCCCCCTCCTGTTTTCCTCCCAATGGATACTACTCGATAAACTCATCTTT. The encoded protein is CALGEPNSFPLLFSSQWILLDKLIF.

As to this clone: A far larger clone is off by one base, so a read error is likely. The identical CDR3 is also encoded by other nucleotide sequences in the sample. This chain joins TRDV1 and TRDJ1; TRDD3 matches 10 bases. TCRdb leaves out the J gene; it was filled in here by matching the DNA to germline. The germline gives CDR1 TSWWSYY, CDR2 QGS. Germline trimming cut 0 bases from V and 0 bases from J; bases unmatched to any gene: 25. The CDR3 is 24 amino acids. This chain's CDR3 is CALGELSRGHPLGDRGRYTDKLIF. In DNA, the CDR3 is TGTGCTCTTGGGGAACTGTCTAGAGGTCACCCACTGGGGGATCGAGGAAGGTACACCGATAAACTCATCTTT.

By share of the sample, this clone is medium-sized. This sequence joins TRDV2 and TRDJ1; TRDD3 agrees at 8 bases. Losses at the gene ends were 0 bases for V and 0 bases for J; bases not matched to a gene: 2. The CDR3 totals 15 residues. Germline V gives CDR1 GEAIGNYY, CDR2 EKD. The CDR3, as DNA: TGTGCCTGTGACACCCTGGGGGACTACACCGATAAACTCATCTTT. As protein: CACDTLGDYTDKLIF.

This clone was observed a few times. TCRdb's listed protein matches a much larger clone and diverges from this DNA's translation at residue 12, likely through a read error; the protein shown comes from the DNA. This chain connects TRDV3 to TRDJ1, with D unclear. The V end lost 2 bases, the J end lost 6 bases, and 25 bases lay between the germline ends. CDR3 length: 16 amino acids. Germline V gene sequence: CDR1 TVYSNPD, CDR2 GDNSRS (reference sequence). In DNA form, the CDR3 reads TGTGCCTTTTTCGGCTTAGGCGGTGGGCTTGCCAATAAACTCATCTTT. Encoded protein: CAFFGLGGGLANKLIF.

A few counts support this clone. TCRdb lists the protein of a much larger clone for this DNA, which differs at residue 13, so this is likely a read error; the protein given here is translated from the DNA itself. The V and J genes are TRDV3 and TRDJ1, with 10 positions matching TRDD3. Germline lookup yields CDR1 TVYSNPD and CDR2 GDNSRS (reference sequence). CDR3 size: 16 residues. CDR3 coding DNA: TGTGCCTTTATTGCCGGGGGATACGAGGTACCCGATAATCTCATCTTT. Amino acids: CAFIAGGYEVPDNLIF.

Only a few counts were recorded for this clone. This DNA's translation and the protein TCRdb lists, from a much larger clone, do not match at residue 4, likely due to a read error; the protein shown is translated from the DNA. The V gene is TRDV2, the J gene TRDJ1, with no clear D. CDR1 and CDR2 (germline): GEAIGNYY, EKD. The CDR3 is made up of 14 amino acids. CDR3 sequence: CACYTVEVRRELIF. In DNA form, the CDR3 reads TGTGCCTGTTACACTGTAGAGGTCAGGCGGGAACTCATCTTT.

The V gene remains uncalled, whereas the J gene is TRDJ1; the table's TRDD3 call for D was not verified on the DNA. The CDR3 runs to 16 residues. CDR3 nucleotide sequence: TGTGCCTGTGACCCTACTGGGGGATTAACCACCGATAAACTCATCTTT. As protein: CACDPTGGLTTDKLIF.

The CDR3 nucleotides are TGTGCCTGTGACACCGTGGTCGGGGGATCCTGGGACACCCGACAGATGTTTTTC. The encoded protein is CACDTVVGGSWDTRQMFF. The rearrangement joins TRDV2 to TRDJ3; D possibly corresponds to TRDD3 (6 bases). The ends were cut back, 0 bases at V and 1 base at J, with 12 bases in the middle. CDR3 length: 18 residues. CDR1 is GEAIGNYY, CDR2 EKD, per germline.

This clone showed up just a few times. Only one base separates this from a far larger clonotype, so it likely reflects a read error. In the same sample, other DNA sequences code for this CDR3. The V call is TRDV2, the J call TRDJ1; 7 bases align to TRDD3. Per the germline V gene, CDR1 is GEAIGNYY and CDR2 is EKD. The CDR3 spans 16 residues. Written as DNA, the CDR3 is TGTGCCTGTGACGGCCTGGGGGGCTCATACACCGATAAACTCATTTTT. It yields the protein CACDGLGGSYTDKLIF.

The table lists this clone with a count of one. The likely explanation is a read error, given a far larger clone one base away. Additional DNA sequences in this sample encode the identical CDR3. A V gene of TRDV1 was called, but no J gene was assigned; TRDD3 is taken as the D call from the table, unchecked against the DNA. The CDR3 consists of 23 residues. Germline V gene data show CDR1 as TSWWSYY and CDR2 as QGS. The CDR3 spells CALGSPSLPLYWGLALYTDNLIF. The CDR3 nucleotides read TGTGCTCTTGGGTCCCCTTCCCTTCCTCTCTACTGGGGGCTCGCCTTGTACACCGATAACCTCATCTTT.

This clone is labeled as medium-sized (0.01 to 0.1%). One junction end disagrees with the germline gene, perhaps due to a read error. V and J are TRDV2 and TRDJ2; 9 bases map to TRDD3. Per the germline V gene, CDR1 is GEAIGNYY and CDR2 is EKD. The length of the CDR3 is 15 residues. The CDR3 coding sequence is TGTGCCTGTGACCCACTCGTACTGGGGGACCTAAGTTTCATCTTT. It specifies CACDPLVLGDLSFIF.

In regard to this clone: Translating this DNA gives a protein that differs at residue 11 from the TCRdb one, which belongs to a much larger clone; a read error is likely, and the protein shown is this translation. The rearrangement joins TRDV2 to TRDJ1, with a tentative D call TRDD3 (5 bases). The V end was cut by 1 base, the J end by 11 bases, with 19 bases between. Germline V lookup: CDR1 GEAIGNYY, CDR2 EKD. This CDR3 is built from 14 residues. CDR3 amino acids: CACDTVEVRRDLIF. As DNA, the CDR3 is TGTGCCTGTGACACTGTAGAGGTCAGGCGGGATCTCATCTTT.

This clone was counted a few times. This likely came from a read error, as a far larger clone is one base away. Different DNA sequences within this sample yield the same CDR3. This chain connects TRDV2 to TRDJ1; D is possibly TRDD3 (5 bases). This CDR3 is built from 16 residues. The V gene lost 7 bases and the J gene lost 0 bases, with 20 bases spanning the gap. Germline V gives CDR1 GEAIGNYY, CDR2 EKD. The CDR3 region is CAWAQTGGPYTDKLIF. The CDR3 DNA sequence: TGTGCCTGGGCCCAAACTGGAGGACCCTACACCGATAAACTCATCTTT.

Turning to this clone: This likely traces to a read error, being one base from a far larger clone. The rearrangement joins TRDV1 to TRDJ1; possibly TRDD3 for D (8 bases). Since TCRdb gives no J gene, matching the DNA to germline was used here to assign it. The CDR3 has 23 amino acids. CDR1 is TSWWSYY and CDR2 is QGS in the germline V gene. The V end lost 5 bases, the J end lost 0 bases, and 37 bases lay between the germline ends. The CDR3 DNA follows: TGTGCTCTTGGGTCCCCTTCCCTTCCTCTCTACTGGGGGCGCGCCTTGTACACCGATAAACTCATCTTT. Encoded protein: CALGSPSLPLYWGRALYTDKLIF.

In its sample, this clone was seen a few times. This likely traces to a read error, being one base from a far larger clone. The chain links TRDV1 to TRDJ1; TRDD3 is a possible D gene (8 bases). No J gene is reported in TCRdb; it was inferred here by comparing the DNA with germline. The CDR3 totals 23 residues. Per the germline V gene, CDR1 is TSWWSYY and CDR2 is QGS. The CDR3 loop reads CALGSPSLPLYWGLALYTEKLIF. The CDR3 DNA is TGTGCTCTTGGGTCCCCTTCCCTTCCTCTCTACTGGGGGCTCGCCTTGTACACCGAAAAACTCATCTTT.

A remark on this clone: A far larger clone is just one base off, so this is likely a read error. V and J are TRDV2 and TRDJ1; 8 bases line up with TRDD3. This CDR3 spans 20 amino acids. Germline trimming cut 1 base from V and 8 bases from J; bases unmatched to any gene: 26. Germline V gives CDR1 GEAIGNYY, CDR2 EKD. DNA of the CDR3: TGTGCCTGTGACACGTTGACCGCTGGGGGACACGGAGGGTCCAACGGAAAACTCATCTTT. It translates to CACDTLTAGGHGGSNGKLIF.

A few counts support this clone. A read error is possible here, since a much larger clone lies one base away. CDR3 residues: CACASISLGSISLSWDTRQMFF. The CDR3 DNA reads as TGTGCCTGTGCGTCCATTAGCCTGGGGTCGATCAGCCTCTCCTGGGACACCCGACAGATGTTTTTC. The V call is TRDV2, the J call TRDJ3; D perhaps matches TRDD3 (6 bases). Germline V lookup: CDR1 GEAIGNYY, CDR2 EKD. CDR3 size: 22 residues. V shed 5 bases and J shed 0 bases, with 28 bases lying between them.

In the case of this clone: TCRdb's listed protein matches a much larger clone and diverges from this DNA's translation at residue 5, likely through a read error; the protein shown comes from the DNA. The chain joins TRDV3 to TRDJ1; the match to TRDD3 covers 10 bases. Looked up from germline, CDR1 is TVYSNPD and CDR2 is GDNSRS (reference sequence). The V and J ends lost 1 base and 3 bases, in that order; junction bases with no gene match: 11. The CDR3 loop spans 16 amino acids. CDR3 in amino acids: CAFIDGGYEVPDKLIF. The CDR3 DNA is TGTGCCTTTATTGACGGGGGATACGAGGTACCCGATAAACTCATCTTT.

This clone was detected only a few times. This is likely an artifact of a read error, given a far larger clone one base away. The chain couples TRDV2 to TRDJ1; D is ambiguous. V lost 1 base and J 9 bases, leaving 17 bases between the germline ends. The CDR3 spans 14 residues. CDR1 and CDR2 from the germline V gene are GEAIGNYY and EKD. The CDR3 sequence: CACDTVEIRRELIF. The DNA for the CDR3 is TGTGCCTGTGACACTGTAGAGATCAGGCGGGAACTCATCTTT.

This clone is medium-sized within its sample. The rearrangement uses TRAV38-2/DV8 and TRDJ1; 7 positions agree with TRDD2. The CDR3 runs to 20 residues. J lost 0 bases, V lost 5 bases, and 22 bases had no gene match. Looked up from germline, CDR1 is TSESDYY and CDR2 is QEAYKQQN. The CDR3 coding sequence is TGTGCTTATAGTACCTCCTGTTCCTACTTCCCTAGTTGGTACACCGATAAACTCATCTTT. Translation: CAYSTSCSYFPSWYTDKLIF.